This T cell receptor (beta chain) was observed in a study of T cell changes during pregnancy in multiple sclerosis. A single count supports this clone. The germline V gene encodes CDR1 SEHNR and CDR2 FQNEAQ (reference sequence). V dropped 5 bases and J dropped 4; count of bases not matched to a gene: 7. The CDR3 length is 14 residues. TCRdb keeps only in-frame clones here, not all; method: immunoSEQ multiplex PCR. The table has 28,000 or so clones, 88% seen once. The chain employs TRBV7-9 and TRBJ1-1; 7 bases line up with TRBD1. This TCR was sampled from a female donor in good health, enrolled as a control in a pregnancy study. The specimen was CD4+ T cells from peripheral blood mononuclear cells, collected in the first trimester of pregnancy. CDR3 residues: CASSTQTGSTEAFF. CDR3 sequence (DNA): TGTGCCAGCAGCACCCAGACAGGGTCCACTGAAGCTTTCTTT.